This T cell receptor beta chain derives from a study of OX40 agonist ivuxolimab in advanced cancers. Study as a whole: Participants, approximately 81% male, averaged about 56 years of age, ranging from roughly 20 to 85. Prior therapy, whether anti-PD-1, anti-PD-L1 or anti-CTLA-4, was allowed, and under 50% had some. Study results and caveats: CD8+ T cells showed, on average, more clonal expansion than CD4+ cells.

The repertoire was sequenced with immunoSEQ multiplex PCR; TCRdb's copy has only in-frame clones and lacks some. The sample records fewer than 60,000 clones, around 87% being singletons. With autoimmune disease history or systemic immunosuppression, patients were excluded. Germline V gene data show CDR1 as MNHEY and CDR2 as SVGAGI. The V gene lost 8 bases and the J gene lost 0 bases, with 10 bases spanning the gap. There are 13 residues in the CDR3. This clone has only one observation. The antigen remains undetermined. V gene TRBV6-5 combines with J gene TRBJ1-2; no clear D gene. The specimen comprised CD4+ or CD8+ T cells sorted from blood, sampled in a trial of the OX40 agonist ivuxolimab. The receptor was derived from an adult with an advanced solid tumor such as melanoma, head and neck, liver or kidney cancer. This chain's CDR3 is CASLIETNYGYTF. The CDR3 DNA follows: TGTGCCAGCTTAATCGAAACTAACTATGGCTACACCTTC.